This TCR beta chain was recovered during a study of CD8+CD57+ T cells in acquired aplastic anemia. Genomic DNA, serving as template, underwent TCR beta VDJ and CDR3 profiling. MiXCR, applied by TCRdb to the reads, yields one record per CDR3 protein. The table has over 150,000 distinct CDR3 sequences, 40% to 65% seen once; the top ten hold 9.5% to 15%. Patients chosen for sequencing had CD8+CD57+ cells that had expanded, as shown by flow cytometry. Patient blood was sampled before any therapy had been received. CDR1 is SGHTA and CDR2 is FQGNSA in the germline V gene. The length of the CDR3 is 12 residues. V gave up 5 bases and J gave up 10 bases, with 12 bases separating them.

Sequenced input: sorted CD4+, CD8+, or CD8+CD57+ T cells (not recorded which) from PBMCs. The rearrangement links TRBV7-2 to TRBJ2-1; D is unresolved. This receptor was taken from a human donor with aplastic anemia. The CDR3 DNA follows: TGTGCCAGCAGCCCTACGCATGGAGAGCAGTTCTTC. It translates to CASSPTHGEQFF.